A selection of T cell receptor beta chains follows, all from one sample in a study of circulating and synovial CD4+ cells in juvenile arthritis. The method was immunoSEQ multiplex PCR; TCRdb's version includes in-frame clones alone and lacks a portion of them. The top ten clones hold approximately 2.9% of a sample with under 40,000 clones, about 94% of them seen once. Sequencing was done on a sample of CD4+ T cells from blood. These receptors all stem from a human donor with juvenile idiopathic arthritis. The CDR3 runs from the conserved cysteine through the conserved F or W. A D gene is named only where the DNA matches it firmly. Size is stated for part of the rows, as once, few or many counts, or as a class when the clone is expanded.

TRBV2	TRBJ2-2	TRBD1	.	CASSVQGSNTGELFF	TGTGCCAGCAGTGTACAGGGGTCTAACACCGGGGAGCTGTTTTTT
TRBV9	TRBJ2-1	TRBD2	.	CASSVAQRGDNEQFF	TGTGCCAGCAGCGTAGCCCAGCGGGGGGACAATGAGCAGTTCTTC
TRBV6-4	TRBJ2-7	.	few	CASSAGESNEQYF	TGTGCCAGCAGTGCGGGAGAAAGTAACGAGCAGTACTTC
TRBV18	TRBJ2-3	.	.	CASSPNPRDTQYF	TGTGCCAGCTCCCCAAACCCCAGGGATACGCAGTATTTT
TRBV11-2	TRBJ1-2	.	.	CASSLPPGHLPPQGYTF	TGTGCCAGCAGCTTACCCCCGGGTCATCTCCCTCCCCAGGGCTACACCTTC
TRBV28	TRBJ2-7	.	.	CASATFNEQYF	TGTGCCAGCGCTACCTTCAACGAGCAGTACTTC
TRBV18	TRBJ2-5	.	few	CASSPGQQETQYF	TGTGCCAGCTCACCGGGCCAGCAAGAGACCCAGTACTTC
TRBV28	TRBJ2-4	.	.	CASRPSGLAKNIQYF	TGTGCCAGCAGGCCCAGCGGGCTAGCCAAAAACATTCAGTACTTC
TRBV9	TRBJ2-3	TRBD2	.	CASSDQPGASGRTDTQYF	TGTGCCAGCAGCGACCAGCCCGGGGCTAGCGGGAGAACAGATACGCAGTATTTT
TRBV9	TRBJ2-7	.	.	CASSLLQTGDEQYF	TGTGCCAGCAGCCTTCTACAGACGGGGGACGAGCAGTACTTC
TRBV30	TRBJ1-2	TRBD1	.	CAWSGQAVHYGYTF	TGTGCCTGGAGCGGACAGGCAGTCCACTATGGCTACACCTTC
TRBV5-1	TRBJ2-3	TRBD1	.	CASSRGTVGADTQYF	TGCGCCAGCAGCAGAGGGACAGTCGGTGCAGATACGCAGTATTTT
TRBV7-3	TRBJ2-2	TRBD1	.	CASSSTGQLPPTGELFF	TGTGCCAGCAGCTCAACGGGACAGCTTCCCCCCACCGGGGAGCTGTTTTTT
TRBV6-1	TRBJ2-1	.	once	CASSTGLTSYGEQFF	TGTGCCAGCAGTACTGGTCTCACCTCGTACGGTGAGCAGTTCTTC
TRBV5-6	TRBJ2-3	TRBD2	.	CASRSGGAGAADTQYF	TGTGCCAGCAGGAGCGGAGGCGCGGGAGCCGCAGATACGCAGTATTTT
TRBV5-1	TRBJ1-2	.	.	CASSLDTGQSDGYTF	TGCGCCAGCAGCTTGGATACAGGGCAATCCGATGGCTACACCTTC
TRBV18	TRBJ1-1	.	few	CASSLADTEAFF	TGTGCCAGCTCACTTGCGGACACTGAAGCTTTCTTT
TRBV2	TRBJ2-5	.	.	CASGTSRGAETQYF	TGTGCCAGTGGAACGTCAAGAGGCGCGGAGACCCAGTACTTC
TRBV2	TRBJ2-7	TRBD1	.	CASEGQGGYEQYF	TGTGCCAGCGAGGGACAGGGGGGCTACGAGCAGTACTTC
TRBV7-2	TRBJ1-5	TRBD1	.	CASSSGTGSSLAQHF	TGTGCCAGCAGCTCCGGGACAGGGTCCTCTTTGGCCCAGCATTTT
TRBV18	TRBJ1-1	.	.	CASSPKGGGAFF	TGTGCCAGCTCCCCGAAGGGGGGAGGGGCTTTCTTT
TRBV27	TRBJ2-5	TRBD2	.	CASSSTSGSVQETQYF	TGTGCCAGCAGTTCGACTAGCGGGAGCGTCCAAGAGACCCAGTACTTC
TRBV6-6	TRBJ1-3	.	few	CASPLPAFSGNTIYF	TGTGCCAGCCCACTCCCTGCCTTCTCTGGAAACACCATATATTTT
TRBV7-9	TRBJ2-5	TRBD2	.	CASSLAASGSQTQYF	TGTGCCAGCAGCTTAGCGGCTAGCGGGAGCCAGACCCAGTACTTC
TRBV6-5	TRBJ1-1	.	.	CASSPIQGRTFF	TGTGCCAGCAGTCCGATACAGGGTAGGACTTTCTTT
TRBV7-2	TRBJ2-1	TRBD2	.	CASSLRDSGTSGRHEQFF	TGTGCCAGCAGCTTACGCGATTCCGGGACTAGCGGGAGGCATGAGCAGTTCTTC
TRBV15	TRBJ1-5	.	.	CAIETHRVYQPQHF	TGTGCCATCGAGACCCACAGGGTCTATCAGCCCCAGCATTTT
TRBV9	TRBJ1-6	TRBD1	.	CASSVGDSYNSPLHF	TGTGCCAGCAGCGTAGGGGACAGCTATAATTCACCCCTCCACTTT
TRBV10-1	TRBJ1-4	TRBD1	.	CASPGTGGPTNEKLFF	TGCGCCAGCCCCGGGACAGGGGGCCCAACTAATGAAAAACTGTTTTTT
TRBV28	TRBJ2-1	TRBD2	once	CASALAGGYNNEQFF	TGTGCCAGCGCTCTAGCGGGAGGATATAACAATGAGCAGTTCTTC
TRBV5-1	TRBJ2-1	TRBD1	.	CASSLIQGADNEQFF	TGCGCCAGCAGCTTGATACAGGGGGCCGACAATGAGCAGTTCTTC
TRBV11-2	TRBJ2-7	TRBD1	.	CASSLDGYGQGAVRQYF	TGTGCCAGCAGCTTAGATGGGTATGGACAGGGGGCAGTTAGGCAGTACTTC
TRBV9	TRBJ2-2	.	once	CASSVAWGGNTGELFF	TGTGCCAGCAGCGTAGCCTGGGGCGGTAACACCGGGGAGCTGTTTTTT
TRBV7-2	TRBJ2-2	.	once	CASSLGSTPGELFF	TGTGCCAGCAGCTTAGGCTCGACTCCCGGGGAGCTGTTTTTT
TRBV7-8	TRBJ2-3	.	.	CASRRPSEPDTQYF	TGTGCCAGCAGGAGGCCGAGCGAACCCGATACGCAGTATTTT
TRBV6-5	TRBJ1-2	.	once	CASSFIGGRGYTF	TGTGCCAGCAGTTTCATCGGGGGTCGCGGCTACACCTTC
TRBV28	TRBJ1-2	.	.	CASSLQGRAYGYTF	TGTGCCAGCAGTTTACAGGGTAGAGCCTATGGCTACACCTTC
TRBV7-7	TRBJ2-1	TRBD1	.	CASSLSTGVYNEQFF	TGTGCCAGCAGCCTATCCACAGGGGTTTACAATGAGCAGTTCTTC
TRBV9	TRBJ2-1	TRBD2	.	CASSPNSGNYNEQFF	TGTGCCAGCAGCCCTAATAGCGGGAACTACAATGAGCAGTTCTTC
TRBV2	TRBJ2-7	.	.	CASAQGRTYEQYF	TGTGCCAGCGCACAGGGCCGAACCTACGAGCAGTACTTC